This TCR beta chain was sequenced for a study of CD8 T cells in Susac syndrome. Findings and limits, study-wide: In Susac patients, clonal expansion was not detected in CD4+ cells.

When the RNA was reverse transcribed, random hexamers were used with an input of 0.5 to 1 ug. Amplification of the TCR beta CDR3 was carried out by immunoSEQ multiplex PCR, which spanned a total of 54 Vbeta and 13 Jbeta segments. TCRdb reprocessed the immunoSEQ multiplex PCR reads with MiXCR, giving one entry per CDR3 protein. The repertoire holds about 180,000 distinct CDR3 sequences, approximately 94% seen once, with roughly 0.11% in the top ten. Note on this clonotype: Its antigen is unknown.

The study sequenced TCR beta in blood CD8+ and CD4+ T cells. Isolation of CD8+ and CD4+ T cells was performed negatively, whereas enrichment of TEMRA cells was done by FACS. CDR1 is KGHSH, CDR2 LQKENI, per germline. CDR3 length: 13 amino acids. Between the trimmed V and J ends, which lost 1 base and 4 bases, there was a span of 7 bases. The specimen was CD4+ T cells from PBMCs. The receptor was isolated from a human donor with Susac syndrome. The rearrangement joins TRBV18 to TRBJ2-5; D is uncertain. The chain's CDR3 is CASSPQVSETQYF. The CDR3 bases are TGTGCCAGCTCACCACAGGTTTCAGAGACCCAGTACTTC. Full variable domain (missing parts from reference TRBV18 and TRBJ2-5): NAGVMQNPRHLVRRRGQEARLRCSPMKGHSHVYWYRQLPEEGLKFMVYLQKENIIDESGMPKERFSAEFPKEGPSILRIQQVVRGDSAAYFCASSPQVSETQYFGPGTRLLVL.